The 4 T cell receptor beta chains given below trace back to one sample, sequenced in a study of T cell responses to AZD1222 COVID-19 vaccine (dated by TCRdb to the early 2020s). The library was obtained by the immunoSEQ multiplex PCR assay. Not all clones reach the TCRdb copy of this immuneACCESS table, which keeps in-frame sequences only. Checked studies attribute under half of the gap to unresolved V genes and leave the rest unexplained. The sample records 170,000 or so clones, roughly nine tenths of which are singletons. The ten top clones hold 2.5% to 3% of the sample. The sample's time point, from its label and the paper: baseline before first vaccination. The sequencing used peripheral blood, collected on day 0 of AZD1222 vaccination. The receptors stem from an adult in good health.

This clone was counted a single time. Germline and junction disagree at one end, which may indicate a read error. The chain has TRBV2 and TRBJ1-2, with 7 bases lining up with TRBD1. Germline V gene sequence: CDR1 SNHLY, CDR2 FYNNEI. This CDR3 comprises 12 residues. The CDR3 loop reads CLLEGADYGYIF. CDR3 nucleotide sequence: TGCCTCCTTGAGGGGGCAGACTATGGCTACATCTTC.

The gene calls are TRBV7-3 and TRBJ2-3; no clear D. The V end was cut by 3 bases, the J end by 5 bases, with 21 bases between. The CDR3 runs 17 residues. Germline lookup yields CDR1 SGHTA and CDR2 FQGTGA. The CDR3 nucleotides read TGTGCCAGCAGCTTCGGCCCGGAAGGCGGCGGTCAAGATACGCAGTATTTT. Its protein is CASSFGPEGGGQDTQYF.

The chain is built from TRBV7-9 and TRBJ1-2; D unresolved. Trimming took off 5 bases at V and 5 bases at J, with 15 bases between the two ends. CDR3 length: 14 amino acids. Germline V gene data show CDR1 as SEHNR and CDR2 as FQNEAQ (reference sequence). This CDR3 is CASSPRTGFYGYTF. DNA of the CDR3: TGTGCCAGCAGCCCGCGGACCGGGTTTTATGGCTACACCTTC.

This chain links TRBV6-2 or TRBV6-3 with TRBJ2-5, with 8 bases aligning to TRBD2. CDR1 and CDR2 (germline): MNHEY, SVGEGT. With 3 bases clipped from V and 7 bases from J, the junction kept 19 bases outside the gene matches. The CDR3 loop spans 18 amino acids. CDR3 nucleotides: TGTGCCAGCAGTTATAGCCCCGGGAGGGGGGACCCGACGGGGACCCAGTACTTC. Amino acid sequence: CASSYSPGRGDPTGTQYF.